Below are 30 T cell receptor beta chains sequenced from a single sample in a study of cytomegalovirus exposure and HLA in healthy donors. The PCR used 60 Vbeta and 13 Jbeta primers. Repertoires were generated with immunoSEQ multiplex PCR, while TCRdb's copy carries only in-frame clones and drops some. The data hold some 99,000 clones, with approximately 79% observed a single time. The source material was PBMCs. The receptors stem from a male donor in good health and CMV-seronegative.

In this sample, this clone is medium-sized (0.01 to 0.1%). Here the CDR3 DNA reads TGTGCCAGCAGTGAAGCGGGAACAGGGGGTCTAGCGGGAGACCCCCACGAGCAGTACTTC. Amino acid sequence: CASSEAGTGGLAGDPHEQYF. The rearrangement links TRBV6-1 to TRBJ2-7, with 10 nucleotides matching TRBD2. Trimming at V came to 0 bases and at J to 5 bases, leaving 19 bases not matched to a gene. The CDR3 loop spans 20 amino acids. Per germline, CDR1 MNHNS and CDR2 SASEGT.

The CDR3: CASSFGGTGNQPQHF. DNA of the CDR3: TGTGCCAGCAGCTTCGGGGGGACGGGGAATCAGCCCCAGCATTTT. This sequence joins TRBV5-4 and TRBJ1-5, with D possibly matching TRBD1 (5 bases). The CDR3 totals 15 residues. The ends were cut back, 2 bases at V and 4 bases at J, with 13 bases in the middle. In germline, CDR1 is SGHNT, CDR2 YYREEE (reference sequence).

In this sample, this clone turned up a few times. The genes are TRBV5-6 and TRBJ1-5; maybe TRBD1 (6 bases). V was shortened by 2 bases and J by 5 bases, with 14 bases between the two germline ends. Germline CDR1 SGHDT, CDR2 YYEEEE. The CDR3 runs to 15 residues. In DNA, the CDR3 is TGTGCCAGCAGCTTTTCGGGACAATGGGATCAGCCCCAGCATTTT. Amino acid sequence: CASSFSGQWDQPQHF.

The chain links TRBV5-1 to TRBJ2-1; 11 nucleotides agree with TRBD2. The CDR3 runs to 16 residues. With 6 bases clipped from V and 7 bases from J, the junction kept 12 bases outside the gene matches. Germline loops: CDR1 SGHRS, CDR2 YFSETQ. The CDR3 loop reads CASNNRGSGRVNEQFF. In DNA, the CDR3 is TGCGCCAGCAATAACCGGGGTAGCGGGAGGGTAAATGAGCAGTTCTTC. Drawing the rest from reference TRBV5-1 and TRBJ2-1, the complete variable domain is KAGVTQTPRYLIKTRGQQVTLSCSPISGHRSVSWYQQTPGQGLQFLFEYFSETQRNKGNFPGRFSGRQFSNSRSEMNVSTLELGDSALYLCASNNRGSGRVNEQFFGPGTRLTVL.

The table lists this clone with a few counts. The chain uses TRBV6-5 and TRBJ2-7; a weak D match, TRBD1 (5 bases). The germline CDR1 and CDR2 sequences are MNHEY and SVGAGI. The CDR3 sequence is 14 residues long. V lost 5 bases, J lost 0 bases, and 11 bases lay in between. As DNA, the CDR3 is TGTGCCAGCAGTAACAGGCGCCACTCCTACGAGCAGTACTTC. Its translation is CASSNRRHSYEQYF.

The chain is built from TRBV20-1 and TRBJ2-7; D is undetermined. This CDR3 contains 10 residues. The germline V and J ends were trimmed by 6 bases and 7 bases, with 10 bases remaining between them. CDR1 and CDR2 (germline): DFQATT, SNEGSKA (reference sequence). CDR3 in amino acids: CSAESVEQYF. CDR3 DNA sequence: TGCAGTGCGGAGTCCGTGGAGCAGTACTTC.

The chain has TRBV30 and TRBJ2-3; TRBD2 matches at 12 bases. Trimming cost V 0 bases and J 1 base; bases outside gene matches: 5. The CDR3 has 17 residues. From germline, CDR1 is GTSNPN and CDR2 SVGIG (reference sequence). Here the CDR3 DNA reads TGTGCCTGGAGTGTACCTAGCGGGGGGGTACGCACAGATACGCAGTATTTT. It yields the protein CAWSVPSGGVRTDTQYF.

CDR3 sequence (DNA): TGCGCCAGCAGCTTAGACAGGGGTGAAAAACTGTTTTTT. This gives the protein CASSLDRGEKLFF. The chain has TRBV5-1 and TRBJ1-4; 8 bases align to TRBD1. V lost 2 bases to trimming and J lost 7 bases; unmatched junction nucleotides: 1. The CDR3 runs to 13 residues. Per the germline V gene, CDR1 is SGHRS and CDR2 is YFSETQ.

The chain has TRBV27 and TRBJ1-4; TRBD1 aligns across 7 bases. The junction had 6 bases not matched to a gene; V was cut back by 3 bases and J by 8 bases. Germline V CDR1 and CDR2: MNHEY, SMNVEV (reference sequence). There are 14 residues in the CDR3. CDR3 nucleotide sequence: TGTGCCAGCAGTTTGTGGGCAGGGGGAGAAAAACTGTTTTTT. Translated, it gives CASSLWAGGEKLFF.

J is TRBJ2-7 and V is TRBV21-1; the D segment call TRBD2 is taken from the table without a DNA check. TRBV21-1 is reported as a pseudogene. The CDR3 has 11 residues. The CDR3 DNA is TGTGCCAGCAGCGTCGAGTACGAGCAGTACTTC. It is translated as CASSVEYEQYF.

CDR3 nucleotide sequence: TGTGCCTGGAGTTCAGGGACAGGGCTCAATCAGCCCCAGCATTTT. Translation: CAWSSGTGLNQPQHF. The chain uses TRBV30 and TRBJ1-5; 9 nucleotides match TRBD1. This CDR3 spans 15 amino acids. The germline gives CDR1 GTSNPN, CDR2 SVGIG (reference sequence). V shed 2 bases, J shed 3 bases, and the junction held 5 bases outside the gene matches.

The chain joins TRBV7-3 to TRBJ2-3, with TRBD1 matching over 10 bases. The CDR3 sequence is 15 residues long. V lost 5 bases to trimming and J lost 3 bases; unmatched junction nucleotides: 5. The germline CDR1 and CDR2 sequences are SGHTA and FQGTGA. The chain's CDR3 is CASSLGQGGTDTQYF. The CDR3 bases are TGTGCCAGCAGCCTCGGACAGGGGGGGACAGATACGCAGTATTTT.

This chain links TRBV7-8 with TRBJ1-1; possible D gene TRBD1, 5 bases. V was shortened by 0 bases and J by 4 bases, with 12 bases between the two germline ends. Germline CDR1 and CDR2: SGHVS and FQNEAQ. The CDR3 is 15 residues long. CDR3 protein: CASSLAGTGGTEAFF. The DNA of the CDR3 is TGTGCCAGCAGCTTAGCAGGGACTGGGGGCACTGAAGCTTTCTTT. The variable domain in full, with the rest retrieved from reference TRBV7-8 and TRBJ1-1, is GAGVSQSPRYKVAKRGQDVALRCDPISGHVSLFWYQQALGQGPEFLTYFQNEAQLDKSGLPSDRFFAERPEGSVSTLKIQRTQQEDSAVYLCASSLAGTGGTEAFFGQGTRLTVV.

This sequence joins TRBV6-1 and TRBJ1-5; D gene unclear. The ends were cut back, 3 bases at V and 5 bases at J, with 8 bases in the middle. The germline V gene has CDR1 MNHNS and CDR2 SASEGT. The CDR3 totals 13 residues. The CDR3 coding sequence is TGTGCCAGCAGTGATTCGGAGTATCAGCCCCAGCATTTT. Its translation is CASSDSEYQPQHF.

V gene TRBV19 combines with J gene TRBJ2-5; 7 bases match TRBD1. Germline V gene sequence: CDR1 LNHDA, CDR2 SQIVND (reference sequence). The CDR3 is made up of 15 amino acids. Unmatched junction bases numbered 7, after V lost 4 bases and J lost 2 bases. The CDR3 DNA reads as TGTGCCAGTAGTAAGGGACAGAAATATCAAGAGACCCAGTACTTC. This sequence encodes CASSKGQKYQETQYF.

This clone was counted between two and nine times. The rearrangement uses TRBV7-2 and TRBJ2-3; a possible D gene is TRBD1 (5 bases). Trimming cost V 2 bases and J 6 bases, with 15 bases left between them. Germline V CDR1 and CDR2: SGHTA, FQGNSA. The CDR3 is 15 residues long. The CDR3 here is CASSLLGPGSDTQYF. As DNA, the CDR3 is TGTGCCAGCAGCTTATTGGGGCCGGGTTCCGATACGCAGTATTTT. Filled out from reference TRBV7-2 and TRBJ2-3, the complete variable domain reads GAGVSQSPSNKVTEKGKDVELRCDPISGHTALYWYRQSLGQGLEFLIYFQGNSAPDKSGLPSDRFSAERTGGSVSTLTIQRTQQEDSAVYLCASSLLGPGSDTQYFGPGTRLTVL.

This sequence joins TRBV28 and TRBJ1-2; no clear D gene. The CDR3 covers 11 residues. Trimming removed 4 bases from V and 8 bases from J, with 8 bases in between. Germline V CDR1 and CDR2: MDHEN, SYDVKM. The CDR3: CASSSMEGYTF. CDR3 sequence (DNA): TGTGCCAGCAGTTCGATGGAGGGCTACACCTTC.

This sequence joins TRBV7-2 and TRBJ1-1; a possible D gene is TRBD1 (5 bases). V was cut by 1 base and J by 3 bases, with 12 bases left in between. The CDR3 has 15 residues. From germline, CDR1 is SGHTA and CDR2 FQGNSA. The CDR3 spells CASSLERGHHTEAFF. DNA for the CDR3: TGTGCCAGCAGCTTAGAGAGAGGACACCACACTGAAGCTTTCTTT.

On this clone: The junction and the germline gene differ at one end; a read error may be behind it. This sequence joins TRBV7-7 and TRBJ2-7; TRBD2 agrees at 7 bases. The CDR3 loop spans 14 amino acids. Germline CDR1 reads SSHAT; CDR2 reads FNYEAQ (reference sequence). Written as DNA, the CDR3 is TGTGCTAGCAGCTCGGGACGGGGGGCCTACGAGCAGTACTTC. Its protein is CASSSGRGAYEQYF.

The DNA for the CDR3 is TGTGCCAGCAGCTTAGTGGGGACAGGGGGACTTTCTGGGGCCAACGTCCTGACTTTC. Translated, it gives CASSLVGTGGLSGANVLTF. J is TRBJ2-6 and V is TRBV7-8; 11 bases align to TRBD1. V was pared by 1 base and J by 1 base, with 6 bases of the junction left unmatched. CDR3 length: 19 amino acids. CDR1 is SGHVS and CDR2 is FQNEAQ in the germline V gene.

This rearrangement joins TRBV29-1 to TRBJ2-6, with a tentative D call TRBD2 (5 bases). The CDR3 extends over 15 amino acids. Trimming took off 3 bases at V and 1 base at J, with 10 bases between the two ends. Germline CDR1 and CDR2: SQVTM and ANQGSEA. The CDR3 sequence: CSVDLWESGANVLTF. The CDR3 bases are TGCAGCGTTGACTTGTGGGAGTCTGGGGCCAACGTCCTGACTTTC.

This clone was observed a single time. The V and J genes are TRBV7-2 and TRBJ2-2, with 7 positions matching TRBD2. This CDR3 contains 16 residues. V gave up 6 bases and J gave up 0 bases; unmatched junction bases: 7. Looked up from germline, CDR1 is SGHTA and CDR2 is FQGNSA. The CDR3 sequence: CASSPGSGANTGELFF. In nucleotides, the CDR3 is TGTGCCAGCAGTCCCGGGAGCGGGGCGAACACCGGGGAGCTGTTTTTT.

This chain connects TRBV5-4 to TRBJ2-7; 7 positions match TRBD1. V lost 6 bases to trimming and J lost 2 bases; unmatched junction nucleotides: 11. Germline loops: CDR1 SGHNT, CDR2 YYREEE (reference sequence). CDR3 length: 15 amino acids. Here the CDR3 DNA reads TGTGCCAGCACCAATGGCCGACAGGGAGCCTACGAGCAGTACTTC. This gives the protein CASTNGRQGAYEQYF.

The chain carries TRBV6-1 and TRBJ1-6; D perhaps matches TRBD1 (6 bases). V was pared by 7 bases and J by 7 bases, with 11 bases between. Germline assignment: CDR1 MNHNS and CDR2 SASEGT. CDR3 length equals 13 residues. The CDR3 region is CASIRGWNSPLHF. The CDR3 coding sequence is TGTGCCAGCATAAGGGGGTGGAATTCACCCCTCCACTTT.

By proportion, this clone is medium-sized. The chain carries TRBV6-1 and TRBJ2-7, with 7 bases matching TRBD1. Germline CDR1 and CDR2: MNHNS and SASEGT. This CDR3 spans 16 amino acids. V gave up 2 bases and J gave up 5 bases; unmatched junction bases: 12. The CDR3 bases are TGTGCCAGCAGTGAATCCCAGGGACAGCCCTACGACGAGCAGTACTTC. Protein: CASSESQGQPYDEQYF.

The chain carries TRBV29-1 and TRBJ2-7, with 12 bases identical to TRBD2. Germline lookup yields CDR1 SQVTM and CDR2 ANQGSEA. The V gene end was trimmed by 2 bases and the J gene end by 3 bases; junction bases not matched to a gene: 17. This CDR3 has 19 amino acids. CDR3 nucleotides: TGCAGCGTTGAACTGCCGGGACAGGGAAGACTAGCGGGAGTCTACGAGCAGTACTTC. Its translation: CSVELPGQGRLAGVYEQYF.

The rearrangement links TRBV7-9 to TRBJ2-7; TRBD2 matches 9 bases. The germline CDR1 and CDR2 sequences are SEHNR and FQNEAQ (reference sequence). V gave up 0 bases and J gave up 6 bases; unmatched junction bases: 3. CDR3 length: 14 residues. DNA for the CDR3: TGTGCCAGCAGCTTAGCGGGGCGGGAGGGCGAGCAGTACTTC. This gives the protein CASSLAGREGEQYF.

This clone was found once. A junction end diverges from the germline sequence, so it may reflect a read error. The V gene is TRBV7-3, the J gene TRBJ2-6; perhaps TRBD1 as D (5 bases). Germline CDR1 and CDR2: SGHTA and FQGTGA. The CDR3 covers 17 residues. CDR3 region: CASSPDGHSGGTNVLTF. Written as DNA, the CDR3 is TGTGCCAGCAGCCCCGACGGACACTCTGGTGGGACCAACGTCCTGACTTTC. Full variable domain (missing parts from reference TRBV7-3 and TRBJ2-6): GAGVSQTPSNKVTEKGKYVELRCDPISGHTALYWYRQSLGQGPEFLIYFQGTGAADDSGLPNDRFFAVRPEGSVSTLKIQRTERGDSAVYLCASSPDGHSGGTNVLTFGAGSRLTVL.

This clone was recorded once. This chain joins TRBV2 and TRBJ2-1, with D possibly TRBD1 on 6 matching bases. This CDR3 is 14 amino acids long. V gave up 7 bases and J gave up 4 bases, with 14 bases separating them. The germline V gene has CDR1 SNHLY and CDR2 FYNNEI. Written as DNA, the CDR3 is TGTGCCAGCACCACTGGACAGTTATACAATGAGCAGTTCTTC. Amino acid sequence: CASTTGQLYNEQFF.

V and J are TRBV2 and TRBJ1-2; unclear D gene. V was cut by 10 bases and J by 1 base, with 13 bases left in between. The CDR3 is 13 amino acids. Germline V gene data show CDR1 as SNHLY and CDR2 as FYNNEI. The CDR3 DNA reads TGTGCCACCGCCGACCGGGTTAACTATGGCTACACCTTC. The encoded protein is CATADRVNYGYTF.